This entry describes one TCR beta chain. The CDR3 runs 14 residues. Trimming pared 8 bases from V and 4 bases from J, leaving 15 bases between. CDR1 is MDHEN and CDR2 is SYDVKM in the germline V gene. The source of the sample is a study of cytomegalovirus exposure and HLA in healthy donors. In the PCR, 60 Vbeta and 13 Jbeta primers were used. TCRdb's copy holds only in-frame clones and misses some; the assay was immunoSEQ multiplex PCR. In the table there are around 150,000 clones, about 82% of which are singletons. The clonotype originates from a man aged 30-40 years in good health. The specimen sequenced was PBMCs. The V gene is TRBV28, the J gene TRBJ2-1, with TRBD2 as a possible D gene (5 bases). The CDR3 loop is CASAPGNVYNEQFF. The CDR3 DNA reads TGTGCCAGCGCTCCGGGGAATGTTTACAATGAGCAGTTCTTC.